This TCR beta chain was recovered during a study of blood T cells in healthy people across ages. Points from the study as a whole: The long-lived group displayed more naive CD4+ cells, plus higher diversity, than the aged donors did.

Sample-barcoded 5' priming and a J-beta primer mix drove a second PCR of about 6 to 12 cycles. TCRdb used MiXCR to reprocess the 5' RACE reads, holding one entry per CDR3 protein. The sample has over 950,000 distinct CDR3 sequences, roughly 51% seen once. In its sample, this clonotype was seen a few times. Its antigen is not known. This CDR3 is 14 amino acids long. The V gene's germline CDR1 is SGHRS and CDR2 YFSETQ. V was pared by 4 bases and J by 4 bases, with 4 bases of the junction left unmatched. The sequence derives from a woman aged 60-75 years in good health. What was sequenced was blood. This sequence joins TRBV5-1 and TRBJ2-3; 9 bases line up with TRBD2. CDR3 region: CASSRTSEADTQYF. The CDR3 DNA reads TGCGCCAGCAGCCGGACTAGCGAAGCAGATACGCAGTATTTT.